Below, 7 T cell receptor beta chains from the same sample are listed, as sequenced in a study of PD-1 blockade in classical Hodgkin lymphoma (dated by TCRdb to the early 2020s). Receptor libraries were prepared by the immunoSEQ multiplex PCR assay. The table was pulled from immuneACCESS by TCRdb, which kept in-frame rearrangements only. Such tables lose some clones; where checked, under half of the loss comes from unresolved V genes, and the rest has no known cause. For this sample there are about 47,000 clones; approximately 90% appear just once. The ten largest clones take up nearly 5% of the sample. The sample's time point label is to be understood as: newly diagnosed, previously untreated cHL patient sample. Sequencing was done on a sample of peripheral blood mononuclear cells (PBMCs). All receptors come from a human donor with classical Hodgkin lymphoma.

This chain joins TRBV27 and TRBJ1-1; TRBD1 might be the D (5 bases). Trimming took off 3 bases at V and 2 bases at J, with 13 bases between the two ends. CDR1 and CDR2 from the germline V gene are MNHEY and SMNVEV (reference sequence). CDR3 length: 15 residues. The CDR3 DNA sequence: TGTGCCAGCAGTTTGGTGGGGGACTTAAACACTGAAGCTTTCTTT. Encoded protein: CASSLVGDLNTEAFF.

The chain joins TRBV28 to TRBJ1-5, with TRBD1 matching over 9 bases. Per germline, CDR1 MDHEN and CDR2 SYDVKM. V gave up 3 bases and J gave up 2 bases; unmatched junction bases: 2. CDR3 length equals 15 residues. CDR3 residues: CASSLTGGGNQPQHF. CDR3 nucleotide sequence: TGTGCCAGCAGTTTGACAGGGGGAGGCAATCAGCCCCAGCATTTT.

The rearrangement uses TRBV7-6 and TRBJ1-4; D unresolved. Germline CDR1 SGHVS, CDR2 FNYEAQ. Trimming took 5 bases from V and 7 from J, leaving 11 bases between them. CDR3 length: 13 amino acids. CDR3 residues: CASSPSPTEKLFF. Written as DNA, the CDR3 is TGTGCCAGCAGCCCCTCCCCAACTGAAAAACTGTTTTTT.

The rearrangement uses TRBV5-1 and TRBJ2-7; possible D gene TRBD2, 5 bases. The CDR3 extends over 12 amino acids. V was trimmed by 2 bases and J by 5 bases, leaving 8 bases between them. Germline V lookup: CDR1 SGHRS, CDR2 YFSETQ. The CDR3 region has the DNA TGCGCCAGCAGCTTATCGGGGAACGAGCAGTACTTC. It translates to CASSLSGNEQYF.

The chain has TRBV28 and TRBJ2-5, with 15 bases aligning to TRBD2. The V gene's germline CDR1 is MDHEN and CDR2 SYDVKM. The CDR3 is made up of 18 amino acids. Losses at the gene ends were 4 bases for V and 5 bases for J; bases not matched to a gene: 11. CDR3 nucleotide sequence: TGTGCCAGCAGTTCCGCCGGGACTAGCGGGAGGTCATTCGAGACCCAGTACTTC. It translates to CASSSAGTSGRSFETQYF.

The CDR3 here is CASSSGVGSGYTF. In nucleotides, the CDR3 is TGCGCCAGCAGCTCAGGGGTCGGGAGTGGCTACACCTTC. The chain links TRBV5-1 to TRBJ1-2; D perhaps matches TRBD1 (6 bases). The CDR3 length is 13 residues. V was shortened by 3 bases and J by 7 bases, with 13 bases between the two germline ends. The germline V gene has CDR1 SGHRS and CDR2 YFSETQ.

The V call is TRBV4-2, the J call TRBJ1-5; D not certain. The CDR3 has 12 amino acids. Germline CDR1 and CDR2: LGHNA and YNFKEQ. The germline V and J ends were trimmed by 0 bases and 3 bases, with 0 bases remaining between them. CDR3: CASSQDNQPQHF. The CDR3 nucleotides read TGTGCCAGCAGCCAAGACAATCAGCCCCAGCATTTT.